This entry describes one TCR beta chain. The antigen is unknown. This sample is part of a study of cytomegalovirus exposure and HLA in healthy donors. The study, taken as a whole, reports: The study recorded over 150 TCR beta chains that were cytomegalovirus-associated.

Donors in the study were healthy people who gave bone marrow. CDR1 and CDR2 from the germline V gene are MNHNY and SVGAGI (reference sequence). This CDR3 region has 15 residues. The study ran its PCR with 60 Vbeta and 13 Jbeta primers. The protocol was immunoSEQ multiplex PCR, while the TCRdb copy is restricted to in-frame clones and leaves out a portion. Of 150,000 to 200,000 clones detected, around 80% appear once; the ten largest clones hold 1.5% to 2%. Material: PBMCs. The rearrangement links TRBV6-6 to TRBJ2-5; 11 bases align to TRBD2. Near its end, the DNA agrees better with TRBJ2-7, so the J call may be wrong. This receptor was obtained from a man younger than 30 in good health and CMV-seronegative. The CDR3 loop reads CASSRPLAGGYEQYF. The CDR3 region has the DNA TGTGCCAGCAGTCGCCCTCTAGCGGGGGGCTACGAGCAGTACTTC.